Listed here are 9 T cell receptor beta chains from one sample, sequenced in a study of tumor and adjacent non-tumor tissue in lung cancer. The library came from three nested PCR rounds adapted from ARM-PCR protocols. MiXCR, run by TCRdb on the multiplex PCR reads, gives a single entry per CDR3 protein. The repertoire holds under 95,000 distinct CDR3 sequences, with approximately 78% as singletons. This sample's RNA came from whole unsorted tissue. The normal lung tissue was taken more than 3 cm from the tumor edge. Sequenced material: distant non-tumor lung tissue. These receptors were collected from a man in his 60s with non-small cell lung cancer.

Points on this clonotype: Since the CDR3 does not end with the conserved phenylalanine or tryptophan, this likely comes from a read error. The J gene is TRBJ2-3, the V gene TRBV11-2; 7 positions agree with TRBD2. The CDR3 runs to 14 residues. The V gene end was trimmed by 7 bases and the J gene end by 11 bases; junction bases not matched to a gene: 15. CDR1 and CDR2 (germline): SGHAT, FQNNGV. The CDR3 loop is CASTFLAEGVQQYL. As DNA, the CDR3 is TGTGCCAGCACCTTTCTAGCGGAGGGCGTTCAGCAGTATCTT.

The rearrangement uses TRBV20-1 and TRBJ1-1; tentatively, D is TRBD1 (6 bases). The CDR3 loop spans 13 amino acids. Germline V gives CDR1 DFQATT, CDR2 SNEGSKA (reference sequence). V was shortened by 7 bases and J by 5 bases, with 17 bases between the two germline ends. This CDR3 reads CSVLTGKKTEAFF. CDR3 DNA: TGCAGTGTTCTAACAGGGAAGAAGACTGAAGCTTTCTTT.

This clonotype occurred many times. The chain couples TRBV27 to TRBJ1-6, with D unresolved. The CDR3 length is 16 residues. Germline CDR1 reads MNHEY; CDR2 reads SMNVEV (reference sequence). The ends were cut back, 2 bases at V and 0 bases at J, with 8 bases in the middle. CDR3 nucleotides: TGTGCCAGCAGTTTACGGGCGAGCTCCTATAATTCACCCCTCCACTTT. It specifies CASSLRASSYNSPLHF.

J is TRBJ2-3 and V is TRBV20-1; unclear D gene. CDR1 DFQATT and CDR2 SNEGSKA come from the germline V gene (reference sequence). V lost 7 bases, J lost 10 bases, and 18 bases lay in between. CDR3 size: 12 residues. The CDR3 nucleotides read TGCAGTGTAGTGTGTCGGTGGGATGCGCAGTATTTT. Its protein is CSVVCRWDAQYF.

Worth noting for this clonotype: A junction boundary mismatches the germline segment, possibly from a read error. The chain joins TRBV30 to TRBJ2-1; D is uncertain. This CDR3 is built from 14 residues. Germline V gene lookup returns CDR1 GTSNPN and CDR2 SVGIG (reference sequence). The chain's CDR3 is CDWSRWSSYNEQFF. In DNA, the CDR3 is TGTGACTGGAGTCGGTGGAGCTCCTACAATGAGCAGTTCTTC.

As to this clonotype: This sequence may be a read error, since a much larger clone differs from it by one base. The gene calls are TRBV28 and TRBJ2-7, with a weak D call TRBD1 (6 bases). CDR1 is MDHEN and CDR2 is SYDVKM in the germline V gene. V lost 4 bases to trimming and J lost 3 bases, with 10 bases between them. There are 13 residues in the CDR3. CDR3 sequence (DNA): TGTGCCAGCAGTTCGTACAGGGTCTACGAGCAGTACTTC. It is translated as CASSSYRVYEQYF. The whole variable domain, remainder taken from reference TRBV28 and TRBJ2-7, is DVKVTQSSRYLVKRTGEKVFLECVQDMDHENMFWYRQDPGLGLRLIYFSYDVKMKEKGDIPEGYSVSREKKERFSLILESASTNQTSMYLCASSSYRVYEQYFGPGTRLTVT.

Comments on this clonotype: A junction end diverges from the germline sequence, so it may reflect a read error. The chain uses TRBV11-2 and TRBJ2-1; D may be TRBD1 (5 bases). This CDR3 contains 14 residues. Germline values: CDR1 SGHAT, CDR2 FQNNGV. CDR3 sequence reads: CANQRRQGDNEKFF. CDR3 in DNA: TGTGCCAACCAGAGGCGGCAGGGCGACAATGAGAAGTTCTTC.

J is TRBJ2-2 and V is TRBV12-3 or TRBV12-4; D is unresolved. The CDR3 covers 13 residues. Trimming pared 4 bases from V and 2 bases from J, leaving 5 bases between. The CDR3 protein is CASSYTNTGELFF. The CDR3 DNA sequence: TGTGCCAGCAGTTATACCAACACCGGGGAGCTGTTTTTT.

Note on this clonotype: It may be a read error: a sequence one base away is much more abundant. CDR3: CSVRDGGATTDTQYF. The CDR3, as DNA: TGCAGTGTTCGCGACGGGGGAGCGACCACAGATACGCAGTATTTT. The chain has TRBV20-1 and TRBJ2-3; perhaps TRBD2 as D (6 bases). This CDR3 has 15 residues. The V gene's germline CDR1 is DFQATT and CDR2 SNEGSKA (reference sequence). V was cut by 7 bases and J by 2 bases, with 19 bases left in between.